One and the same sample provided the 17 T cell receptor beta chains below, sequenced in a study of CD8 T cells in ankylosing spondylitis. TCRdb redid the calling of the 5' RACE reads with MiXCR, one entry per CDR3 protein. The data hold 150,000 or so distinct CDR3 sequences, with 30% to 40% observed a single time. The sequencing sample was made of synovial fluid, either unsorted or a sorted T cell fraction (not recorded which). Receptors originate from a male donor with ankylosing spondylitis.

The J gene is TRBJ1-2, the V gene TRBV11-3; D may be TRBD1 (5 bases). The V end lost 3 bases, the J end lost 5 bases, and 16 bases lay between the germline ends. The CDR3 extends over 15 amino acids. The V gene's germline CDR1 is SGHNT and CDR2 YENEEA. For the CDR3, the DNA is TGTGCCAGCAGCTTGACTTCCTGGGGCGTATATGGCTACACCTTC. It yields the protein CASSLTSWGVYGYTF.

This clonotype was found once. The rearrangement uses TRBV2 and TRBJ1-2; 10 positions agree with TRBD1. With V trimmed by 7 bases and J by 4 bases, 6 bases remained unmatched. CDR1 SNHLY and CDR2 FYNNEI come from the germline V gene. The CDR3 is 14 residues long. This CDR3 is CASTPGQGSYGYTF. The CDR3 nucleotides read TGTGCCAGCACTCCGGGACAGGGGAGCTATGGCTACACCTTC.

This clonotype was recorded a few times. The chain recombines TRBV7-2 with TRBJ2-3; 8 nucleotides agree with TRBD2. The germline gives CDR1 SGHTA, CDR2 FQGNSA. The CDR3 length is 14 residues. Trimming took 7 bases from V and 5 from J; bases not matched to a gene: 8. CDR3: CASTAGAGGDTQYF. The CDR3 DNA reads as TGTGCCAGCACCGCGGGGGCGGGAGGAGATACGCAGTATTTT.

This clonotype was observed at least ten times. The V and J genes are TRBV7-9 and TRBJ2-6; 7 bases are a match to TRBD1. The CDR3 extends over 17 amino acids. The V and J ends lost 5 bases and 1 base, in that order; junction bases with no gene match: 8. Germline CDR1 SEHNR, CDR2 FQNEAQ (reference sequence). The CDR3: CASSKGQFVSGANVLTF. CDR3 DNA sequence: TGTGCCAGCAGCAAGGGACAGTTTGTTTCTGGGGCCAACGTCCTGACTTTC. The variable domain in full, with the rest retrieved from reference TRBV7-9 and TRBJ2-6, is DTGVSQNPRHKITKRGQNVTFRCDPISEHNRLYWYRQTLGQGPEFLTYFQNEAQLEKSRLLSDRFSAERPKGSFSTLEIQRTEQGDSAMYLCASSKGQFVSGANVLTFGAGSRLTVL.

This clonotype was recorded a few times. The chain combines TRBV20-1 with TRBJ2-2; TRBD1 aligns across 7 bases. The CDR3 is 14 amino acids. Looked up from germline, CDR1 is DFQATT and CDR2 is SNEGSKA (reference sequence). Unmatched junction bases numbered 3, after V lost 5 bases and J lost 0 bases. CDR3 residues: CSAGDRTNTGELFF. The CDR3 nucleotides are TGCAGTGCTGGGGACAGAACGAACACCGGGGAGCTGTTTTTT.

This clonotype has a handful of counts. The CDR3, as DNA: TGTGCCAGCAGCCCCCGGGACAGGGACGGATCACCCCTCCACTTT. Translation gives CASSPRDRDGSPLHF. The rearrangement joins TRBV3-1 to TRBJ1-6, with 9 bases aligning to TRBD1. V lost 4 bases to trimming and J lost 10 bases; unmatched junction nucleotides: 8. The CDR3 loop spans 15 amino acids. Germline CDR1 reads LGHDT; CDR2 reads YNNKEL (reference sequence).

V gene TRBV18 combines with J gene TRBJ1-6, with a weak D call TRBD1 (6 bases). The V and J ends lost 1 base and 8 bases respectively, with 6 bases between them. Germline V gene sequence: CDR1 KGHSH, CDR2 LQKENI. The CDR3 runs to 13 residues. The CDR3 protein is CASSPRQDSPLHF. CDR3 DNA: TGTGCCAGCTCACCACGACAGGATTCACCCCTCCACTTT.

Ten or more counts support this clonotype. The chain couples TRBV20-1 to TRBJ2-1; D not resolved. V shed 3 bases and J shed 7 bases, with 4 bases lying between them. The germline CDR1 and CDR2 sequences are DFQATT and SNEGSKA (reference sequence). CDR3 length equals 10 residues. This chain's CDR3 is CSASLNEQFF. The CDR3 bases are TGCAGTGCTAGTTTAAATGAGCAGTTCTTC.

This clonotype was counted a few times. The chain couples TRBV20-1 to TRBJ1-1, with D possibly TRBD1 on 6 matching bases. Germline CDR1 and CDR2: DFQATT and SNEGSKA (reference sequence). The CDR3 runs to 13 residues. V dropped 5 bases and J dropped 6 bases, with 16 bases sitting between them. The chain's CDR3 is CSASTTGLPEAFF. The DNA for the CDR3 is TGCAGTGCTTCCACGACAGGCCTGCCTGAAGCTTTCTTT.

This chain links TRBV6-2 or TRBV6-3 with TRBJ2-3; D possibly matches TRBD1 or TRBD2 (5 bases each). Trimming took off 2 bases at V and 4 bases at J, with 13 bases between the two ends. The CDR3 consists of 15 residues. In germline, CDR1 is MNHEY, CDR2 SVGEGT. This chain's CDR3 is CASSYRGRAADTQYF. CDR3 nucleotides: TGTGCCAGCAGTTACCGGGGCAGGGCCGCAGATACGCAGTATTTT.

V is TRBV7-3 and J is TRBJ2-3; 7 nucleotides line up with TRBD1. The CDR3 contains 14 residues. The V and J ends lost 5 bases and 4 bases, in that order; junction bases with no gene match: 6. From germline, CDR1 is SGHTA and CDR2 FQGTGA. The CDR3 nucleotides are TGTGCCAGCAGCGCCGACAGGGCTCCAGATACGCAGTATTTT. Protein: CASSADRAPDTQYF.

This clonotype was seen a single time. The chain recombines TRBV15 with TRBJ1-1; 7 nucleotides line up with TRBD1. The V segment lost 5 bases and the J segment 5 bases; nucleotides outside the gene matches: 14. CDR3 size: 16 residues. Germline V gene sequence: CDR1 LNHNV, CDR2 YYDKDF (reference sequence). CDR3 amino acids: CATSPRMAGGKTEAFF. The DNA for the CDR3 is TGTGCCACCAGCCCAAGGATGGCAGGGGGAAAGACTGAAGCTTTCTTT. Using reference TRBV15 and TRBJ1-1 for the parts outside the CDR3, the full variable domain is DAMVIQNPRYQVTQFGKPVTLSCSQTLNHNVMYWYQQKSSQAPKLLFHYYDKDFNNEADTPDNFQSRRPNTSFCFLDIRSPGLGDTAMYLCATSPRMAGGKTEAFFGQGTRLTVV.

The table lists this clonotype with a few counts. This chain uses TRBV3-1 with TRBJ1-6, with D perhaps TRBD1 (6 bases). V was cut by 4 bases and J by 7 bases, with 8 bases left in between. The germline gives CDR1 LGHDT, CDR2 YNNKEL (reference sequence). The CDR3 consists of 13 residues. Written as DNA, the CDR3 is TGTGCCAGCAGCCGGACAGAAAATTCACCCCTCCACTTT. It encodes CASSRTENSPLHF.

V gene TRBV28 combines with J gene TRBJ2-4; TRBD1 matches 8 bases. The CDR3 runs to 14 residues. The J segment lost 10 bases and the V segment lost 2 bases, leaving 7 bases of the junction unmatched. From germline, CDR1 is MDHEN and CDR2 SYDVKM. DNA for the CDR3: TGTGCCAGCAGTTTACGAGGACAGGGAAAGATTCAGTACTTC. This codes for CASSLRGQGKIQYF. The entire variable domain, with the rest obtained from reference TRBV28 and TRBJ2-4, is as follows: DVKVTQSSRYLVKRTGEKVFLECVQDMDHENMFWYRQDPGLGLRLIYFSYDVKMKEKGDIPEGYSVSREKKERFSLILESASTNQTSMYLCASSLRGQGKIQYFGAGTRLSVL.

CDR3 sequence reads: CASRAGATNEKLFF. DNA of the CDR3: TGTGCCAGCAGGGCCGGGGCAACTAATGAAAAACTGTTTTTT. The rearrangement links TRBV2 to TRBJ1-4; D unclear. CDR1 is SNHLY and CDR2 is FYNNEI in the germline V gene. Trimming stripped 6 bases from V and 0 bases from J, with 8 bases between. CDR3 size: 14 residues.

As concerns this clonotype: A read error may be the cause here, since a much bigger clone is one base away. CDR3 DNA: TGTGCCAGCAGCTTAATCCTAGAAGGGCAAGAGACCCGGTACTTC. This gives the protein CASSLILEGQETRYF. The J gene is TRBJ2-5, the V gene TRBV7-2; unclear D gene. The CDR3 length is 15 residues. From germline, CDR1 is SGHTA and CDR2 FQGNSA.

The chain couples TRBV13 to TRBJ2-7, with D perhaps matching TRBD2 (6 bases). Trimming cost V 3 bases and J 0 bases, with 9 bases left between them. This CDR3 is 14 amino acids long. Per germline, CDR1 PRHDT and CDR2 FYEKMQ (reference sequence). DNA for the CDR3: TGTGCCAGCAGCTTCACTAGCCCCTCCTACGAGCAGTACTTC. Its protein is CASSFTSPSYEQYF.